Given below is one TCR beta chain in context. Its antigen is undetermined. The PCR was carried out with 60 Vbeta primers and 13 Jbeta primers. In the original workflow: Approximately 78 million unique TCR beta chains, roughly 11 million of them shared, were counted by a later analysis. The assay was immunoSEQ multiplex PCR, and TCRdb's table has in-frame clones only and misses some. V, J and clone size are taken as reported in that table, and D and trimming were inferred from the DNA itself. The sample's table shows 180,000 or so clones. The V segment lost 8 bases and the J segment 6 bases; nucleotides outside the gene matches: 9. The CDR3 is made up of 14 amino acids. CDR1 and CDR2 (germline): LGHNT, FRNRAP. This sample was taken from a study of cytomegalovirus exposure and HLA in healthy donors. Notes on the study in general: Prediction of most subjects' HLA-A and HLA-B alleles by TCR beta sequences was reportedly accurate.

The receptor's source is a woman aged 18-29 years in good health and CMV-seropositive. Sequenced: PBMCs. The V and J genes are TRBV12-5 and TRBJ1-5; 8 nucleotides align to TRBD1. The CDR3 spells CASSLTGVAQPQHF. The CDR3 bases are TGTGCTAGTTCGCTGACAGGGGTGGCTCAGCCCCAGCATTTT.